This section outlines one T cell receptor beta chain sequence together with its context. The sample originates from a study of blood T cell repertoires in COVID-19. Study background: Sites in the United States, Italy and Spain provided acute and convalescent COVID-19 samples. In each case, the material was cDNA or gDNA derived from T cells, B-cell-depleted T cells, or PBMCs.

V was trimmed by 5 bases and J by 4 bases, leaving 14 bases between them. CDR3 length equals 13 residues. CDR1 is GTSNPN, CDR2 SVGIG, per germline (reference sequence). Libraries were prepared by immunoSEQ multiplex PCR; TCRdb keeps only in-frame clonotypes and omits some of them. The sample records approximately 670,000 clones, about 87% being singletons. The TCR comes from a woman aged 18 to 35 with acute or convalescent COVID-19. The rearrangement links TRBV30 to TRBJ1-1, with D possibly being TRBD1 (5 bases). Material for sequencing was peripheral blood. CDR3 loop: CAWASRGGTEAFF. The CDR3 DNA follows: TGTGCCTGGGCGTCGCGGGGGGGCACTGAAGCTTTCTTT.